What follows describes a single TCR beta chain. V lost 3 bases, J lost 6 bases, and 12 bases lay in between. The CDR3 runs to 14 residues. Germline V lookup: CDR1 ENHRY, CDR2 SYGVKD. The record originates from a study of blood T cell repertoires in COVID-19. Using immunoSEQ multiplex PCR, the repertoire was profiled, and TCRdb retains in-frame clones only, with some absent. The sample shows 200,000 to 300,000 clones, over 70% of them seen only once. This receptor was identified in a woman aged 40 to 49 who had been exposed to COVID-19. Sequencing used PBMCs or T cells enriched from blood (not recorded which). This rearrangement joins TRBV10-3 to TRBJ1-5, with D possibly being TRBD1 (5 bases). CDR3 amino acids: CAISDLNGGQPQHF. CDR3 in DNA: TGTGCCATCAGTGACCTCAACGGGGGTCAGCCCCAGCATTTT.